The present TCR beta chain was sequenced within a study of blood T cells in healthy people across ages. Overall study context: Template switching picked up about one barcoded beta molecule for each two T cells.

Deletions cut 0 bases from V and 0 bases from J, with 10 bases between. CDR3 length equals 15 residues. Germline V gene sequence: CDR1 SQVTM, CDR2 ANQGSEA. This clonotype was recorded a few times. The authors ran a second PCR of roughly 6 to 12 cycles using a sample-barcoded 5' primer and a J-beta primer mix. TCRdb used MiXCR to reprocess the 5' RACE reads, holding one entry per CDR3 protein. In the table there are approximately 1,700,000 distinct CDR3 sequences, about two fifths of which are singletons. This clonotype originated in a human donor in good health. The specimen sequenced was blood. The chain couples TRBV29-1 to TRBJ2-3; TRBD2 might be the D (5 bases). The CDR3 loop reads CSVEEGRGSTDTQYF. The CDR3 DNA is TGCAGCGTTGAAGAGGGGAGAGGGAGCACAGATACGCAGTATTTT.